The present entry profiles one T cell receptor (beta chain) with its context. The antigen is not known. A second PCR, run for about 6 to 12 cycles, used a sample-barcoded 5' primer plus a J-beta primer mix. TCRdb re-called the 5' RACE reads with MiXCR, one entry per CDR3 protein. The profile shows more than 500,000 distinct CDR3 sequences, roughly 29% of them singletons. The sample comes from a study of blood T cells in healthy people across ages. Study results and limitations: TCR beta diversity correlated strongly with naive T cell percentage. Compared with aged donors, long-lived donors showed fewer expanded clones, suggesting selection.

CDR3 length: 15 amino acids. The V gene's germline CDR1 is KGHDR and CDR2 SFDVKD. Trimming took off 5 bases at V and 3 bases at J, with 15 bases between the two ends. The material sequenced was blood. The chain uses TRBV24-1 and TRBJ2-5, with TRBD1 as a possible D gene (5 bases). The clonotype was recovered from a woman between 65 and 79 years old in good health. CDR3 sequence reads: CATSGVQDKKETQYF. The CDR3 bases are TGTGCCACCAGTGGGGTGCAGGACAAAAAAGAGACCCAGTACTTC.